These 5 T cell receptor beta chains originate from one sample sequenced in a study of shared T cell receptors in the human thymus. TCRdb's copy holds only in-frame clones and misses some; the assay was immunoSEQ multiplex PCR. This repertoire shows about 380,000 clones, 85% to 95% found once; its top ten account for 0.015% to 0.025%. The material sequenced was thymocytes. Source of these receptors: a human donor.

The chain couples TRBV5-1 to TRBJ2-1, with 9 bases matching TRBD2. The CDR3 extends over 16 amino acids. V gave up 5 bases and J gave up 7 bases; unmatched junction bases: 13. The germline gives CDR1 SGHRS, CDR2 YFSETQ. The CDR3 nucleotides read TGCGCCAGCAGGGCGGGCGGGAGGGCCGGGGGGAATGAGCAGTTCTTC. This gives the protein CASRAGGRAGGNEQFF.

The CDR3 protein is CASSQDEKRAPPGGTDTQYF. The CDR3 DNA reads as TGCGCCAGCAGCCAAGATGAGAAGCGGGCCCCCCCAGGCGGCACAGATACGCAGTATTTT. The chain is built from TRBV4-1 and TRBJ2-3, with D possibly TRBD2 on 6 matching bases. The V and J ends lost 0 bases and 1 base respectively, with 23 bases between them. The CDR3 runs to 20 residues. Germline loops: CDR1 MGHRA, CDR2 YSYEKL.

The chain employs TRBV28 and TRBJ2-7; 8 nucleotides match TRBD1. The V gene's germline CDR1 is MDHEN and CDR2 SYDVKM. The CDR3 extends over 17 amino acids. V shed 5 bases, J shed 4 bases, and the junction held 16 bases outside the gene matches. Here the CDR3 reads CASSADRGNYGVYEQYF. The CDR3 DNA reads as TGTGCCAGCAGTGCTGACAGGGGTAATTACGGCGTTTACGAGCAGTACTTC.

CDR3 DNA: TGTGCCAGCAGCTTCACCGGGACTAGCGGGAGAGGGAGCGGGGAGCTGTTTTTT. Protein sequence: CASSFTGTSGRGSGELFF. The chain couples TRBV11-2 to TRBJ2-2; 14 bases match TRBD2. Germline V gene sequence: CDR1 SGHAT, CDR2 FQNNGV. This CDR3 has 18 amino acids. V shed 3 bases, J shed 7 bases, and the junction held 10 bases outside the gene matches. The full variable domain, completed using reference TRBV11-2 and TRBJ2-2, is EAGVAQSPRYKIIEKRQSVAFWCNPISGHATLYWYQQILGQGPKLLIQFQNNGVVDDSQLPKDRFSAERLKGVDSTLKIQPAKLEDSAVYLCASSFTGTSGRGSGELFFGEGSRLTVL.

The chain couples TRBV7-3 to TRBJ2-7; D unclear. The ends were cut back, 0 bases at V and 2 bases at J, with 11 bases in the middle. Germline V lookup: CDR1 SGHTA, CDR2 FQGTGA. The CDR3 is 15 residues long. CDR3 in DNA: TGTGCCAGCAGCTTAACAGGGCCGTATCCCTACGAGCAGTACTTC. This codes for CASSLTGPYPYEQYF.